This T cell receptor beta chain derives from a study of OX40 agonist ivuxolimab in advanced cancers. Study-level findings and limits: There were also nonresponders showing low normalized T-cell clonal expansion.

This clone was observed a single time. Its antigen remains unidentified. Germline V CDR1 and CDR2: SEHNR, FQNEAQ (reference sequence). The CDR3 has 14 residues. V shed 1 base and J shed 4 bases, with 9 bases lying between them. Here immunoSEQ multiplex PCR was the method, and the copy in TCRdb shows in-frame clones only, minus some. The repertoire holds roughly 76,000 clones, 75% to 95% seen once, with less than 6% in the top ten. The material sequenced was CD4+ or CD8+ T cells sorted from blood, taken in a trial of the OX40 agonist ivuxolimab. V is TRBV7-9 and J is TRBJ2-3, with D unclear. This TCR derives from an adult with an advanced solid tumor such as melanoma, head and neck, liver or kidney cancer. CDR3 DNA sequence: TGTGCCAGCAGCTTAGATTGGGCTTCAGATACGCAGTATTTT. It is translated as CASSLDWASDTQYF.